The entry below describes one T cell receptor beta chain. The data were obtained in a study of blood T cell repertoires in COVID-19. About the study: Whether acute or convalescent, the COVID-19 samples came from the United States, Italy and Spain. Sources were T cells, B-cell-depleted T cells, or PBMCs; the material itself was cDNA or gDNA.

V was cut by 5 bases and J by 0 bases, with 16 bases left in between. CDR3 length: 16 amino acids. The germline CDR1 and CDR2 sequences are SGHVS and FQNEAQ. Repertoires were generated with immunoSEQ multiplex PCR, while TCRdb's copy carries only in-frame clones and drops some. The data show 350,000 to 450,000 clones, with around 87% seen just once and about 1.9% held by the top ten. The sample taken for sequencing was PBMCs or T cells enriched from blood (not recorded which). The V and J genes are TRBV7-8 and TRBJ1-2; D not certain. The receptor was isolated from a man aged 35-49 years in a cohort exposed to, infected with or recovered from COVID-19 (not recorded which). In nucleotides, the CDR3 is TGTGCCAGCAGCCCCCGGGAGGAACGACCTAACTATGGCTACACCTTC. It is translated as CASSPREERPNYGYTF.